This T cell receptor beta chain is drawn from a study of T cells in Graves' hyperthyroidism and ophthalmopathy. What was amplified from RNA transcripts were TCR beta CDR3 regions. With the HTBI primer set, the TCR CDR3 went through a first round of RT-PCR. TCRdb fed the multiplex PCR reads into MiXCR, producing one record per CDR3 protein. The repertoire includes around 400,000 distinct CDR3 sequences, around 14% of them detected once, and 28% sits in the top ten. Diagnostic decisions used clinical symptoms, serum thyroxine and TRAb, thyroid ultrasound and orbital computed tomography. The V gene's germline CDR1 is MDHEN and CDR2 SYDVKM. V was pared by 1 base and J by 3 bases, with 7 bases between. The CDR3 runs to 14 residues.

This rearrangement joins TRBV28 to TRBJ1-3, with D possibly being TRBD1 (6 bases). The sequenced sample was blood. The clonotype originates from a woman aged 18-29 years with Graves' hyperthyroidism that later progressed to Graves' ophthalmopathy. The CDR3 sequence: CASSLSGVGNTIYF. The CDR3 DNA follows: TGTGCCAGCAGTTTATCAGGGGTTGGAAACACCATATATTTT.